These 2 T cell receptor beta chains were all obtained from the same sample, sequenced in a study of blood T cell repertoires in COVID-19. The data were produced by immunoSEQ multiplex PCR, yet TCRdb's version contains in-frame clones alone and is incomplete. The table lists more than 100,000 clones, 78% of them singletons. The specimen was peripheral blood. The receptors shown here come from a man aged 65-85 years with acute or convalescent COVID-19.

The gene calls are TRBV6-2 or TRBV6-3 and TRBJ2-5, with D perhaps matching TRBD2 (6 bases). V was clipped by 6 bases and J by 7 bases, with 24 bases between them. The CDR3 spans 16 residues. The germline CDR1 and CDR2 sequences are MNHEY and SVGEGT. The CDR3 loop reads CASSTTRGTAMGTQYF. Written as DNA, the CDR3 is TGTGCCAGCAGCACCACTCGCGGGACGGCAATGGGGACCCAGTACTTC.

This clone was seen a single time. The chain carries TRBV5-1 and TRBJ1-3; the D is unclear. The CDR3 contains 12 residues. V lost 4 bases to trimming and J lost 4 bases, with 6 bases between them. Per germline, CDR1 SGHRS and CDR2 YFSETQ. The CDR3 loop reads CASSREGNTIYF. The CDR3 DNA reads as TGCGCCAGCAGCCGGGAGGGAAACACCATATATTTT.